The sample holds many counts of the clone carrying this TCR beta chain. Germline is not matched at one junction end, which may reflect a read error. This specimen comes from a study of metastatic and nonmetastatic thyroid tumors. Ahead of thyroid surgery, no patient had received treatment of any kind. MiXCR reprocessed the PCR reads for TCRdb. The sample lists about 35,000 clones, 25% to 35% occurring once. The receptor was derived from a female donor with papillary thyroid cancer or a benign thyroid nodule (not recorded which). Some clones in this sample may be carry-over from other donors' samples. The sample taken for sequencing was blood.

CDR3 sequence: CASSLTSGGAGELFF. The CDR3 DNA reads as TGTGCTAGCAGCTTGACTAGCGGGGGGGCCGGGGAGCTGTTTTTT. This rearrangement joins TRBV7-7 to TRBJ2-2; 14 bases line up with TRBD2. There are 15 residues in the CDR3. CDR1 SSHAT and CDR2 FNYEAQ come from the germline V gene (reference sequence). The variable domain in full, with the rest retrieved from reference TRBV7-7 and TRBJ2-2, is GAGVSQSPRYKVTKRGQDVTLRCDPISSHATLYWYQQALGQGPEFLTYFNYEAQPDKSGLPSDRFSAERPEGSISTLTIQRTEQRDSAMYRCASSLTSGGAGELFFGEGSRLTVL.